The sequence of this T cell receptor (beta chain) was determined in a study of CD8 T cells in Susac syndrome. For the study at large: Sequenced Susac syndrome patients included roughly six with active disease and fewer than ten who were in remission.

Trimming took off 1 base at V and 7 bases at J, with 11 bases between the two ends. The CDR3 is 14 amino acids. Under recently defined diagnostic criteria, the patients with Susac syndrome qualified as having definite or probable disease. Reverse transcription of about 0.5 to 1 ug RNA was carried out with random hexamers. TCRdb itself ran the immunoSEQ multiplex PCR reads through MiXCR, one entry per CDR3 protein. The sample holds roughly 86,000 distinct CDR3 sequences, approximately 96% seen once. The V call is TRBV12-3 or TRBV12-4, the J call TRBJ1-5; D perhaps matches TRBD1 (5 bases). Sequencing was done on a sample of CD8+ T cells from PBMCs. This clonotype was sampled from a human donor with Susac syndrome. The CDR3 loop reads CASSLEQAGQPQHF. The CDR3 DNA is TGTGCCAGCAGTTTAGAACAGGCCGGGCAGCCCCAGCATTTT.